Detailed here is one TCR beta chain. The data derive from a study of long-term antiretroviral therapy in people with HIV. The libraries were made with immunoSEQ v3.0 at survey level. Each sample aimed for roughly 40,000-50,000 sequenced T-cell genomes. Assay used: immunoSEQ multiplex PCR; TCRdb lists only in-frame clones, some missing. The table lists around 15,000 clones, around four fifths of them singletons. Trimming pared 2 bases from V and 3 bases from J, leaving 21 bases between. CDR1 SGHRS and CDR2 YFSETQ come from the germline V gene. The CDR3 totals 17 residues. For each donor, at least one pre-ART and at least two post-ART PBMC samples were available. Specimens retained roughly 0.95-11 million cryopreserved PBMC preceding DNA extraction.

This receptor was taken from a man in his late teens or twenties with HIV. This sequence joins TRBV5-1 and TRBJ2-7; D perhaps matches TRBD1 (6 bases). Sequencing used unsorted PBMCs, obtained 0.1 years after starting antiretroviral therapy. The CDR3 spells CASSFTGIPPYFYEQYF. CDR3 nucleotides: TGCGCCAGCAGCTTTACAGGGATACCTCCGTACTTCTACGAGCAGTACTTC.